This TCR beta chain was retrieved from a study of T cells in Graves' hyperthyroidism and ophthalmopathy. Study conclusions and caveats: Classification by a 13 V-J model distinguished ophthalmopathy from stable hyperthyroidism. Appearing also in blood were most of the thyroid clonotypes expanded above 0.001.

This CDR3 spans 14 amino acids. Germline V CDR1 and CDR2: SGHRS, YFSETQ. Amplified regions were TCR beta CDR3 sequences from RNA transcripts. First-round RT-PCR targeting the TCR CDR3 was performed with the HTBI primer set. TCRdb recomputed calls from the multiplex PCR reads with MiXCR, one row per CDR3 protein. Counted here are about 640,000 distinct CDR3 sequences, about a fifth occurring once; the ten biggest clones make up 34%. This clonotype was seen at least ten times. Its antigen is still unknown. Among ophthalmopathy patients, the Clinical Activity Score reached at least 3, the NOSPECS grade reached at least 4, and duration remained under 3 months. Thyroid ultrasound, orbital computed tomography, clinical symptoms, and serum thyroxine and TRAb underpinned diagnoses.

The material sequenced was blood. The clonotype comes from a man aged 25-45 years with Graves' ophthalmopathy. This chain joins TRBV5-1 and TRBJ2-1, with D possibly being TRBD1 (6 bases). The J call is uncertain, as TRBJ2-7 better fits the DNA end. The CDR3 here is CASSMTGPLNEQYF. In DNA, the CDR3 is TGCGCCAGCAGCATGACAGGCCCCCTCAATGAGCAGTACTTC.